Detailed here is one T cell receptor beta chain. Amplification of TCR beta CDR3 regions used RNA as the template. The HTBI primer set drove a first-round RT-PCR of the TCR CDR3. Each CDR3 protein gets one entry after TCRdb re-called the multiplex PCR reads with MiXCR. The sample has 490,000 or so distinct CDR3 sequences, 46% seen once. The V gene end was trimmed by 6 bases and the J gene end by 0 bases; junction bases not matched to a gene: 9. The CDR3 spans 16 residues. Germline lookup yields CDR1 SGHTA and CDR2 FQGNSA. These data are taken from a study of T cells in Graves' hyperthyroidism and ophthalmopathy.

The clonotype comes from an adult woman with Graves' disease, either hyperthyroidism or ophthalmopathy (not recorded which). The chain employs TRBV7-2 and TRBJ2-5; 8 bases agree with TRBD2. Sequenced input: peripheral blood or thyroid tissue (not recorded which). In DNA, the CDR3 is TGTGCCAGCAGTTCGGGACTAGTCCGGTACCAAGAGACCCAGTACTTC. Its protein product is CASSSGLVRYQETQYF.